The rows below give T cell receptor beta chains drawn from one sample of a study of cytomegalovirus exposure and HLA in healthy donors. The assay was immunoSEQ multiplex PCR, and TCRdb's table has in-frame clones only and misses some. The profile shows about 170,000 clones, more than 70% of them singletons. Sequenced material: PBMCs. These receptors all stem from a male donor in good health and CMV-seronegative. CDR3s leave out the opening cysteine and the closing phenylalanine or tryptophan. Fields, in order: V gene, J gene, CDR3 protein.

TRBV2,TRBJ2-7,ASRETTGVSYEQY
TRBV5-1,TRBJ2-3,ASRLSSGTSGDTQY
TRBV30,TRBJ1-1,AWTLQRNTEAF
TRBV7-9,TRBJ2-3,ASSRAILMAGGNADTQY
TRBV6-1,TRBJ2-7,ASSPATGGGYEQY
TRBV9,TRBJ2-1,ASSVHPDSGSKGTYNEQF
TRBV5-5,TRBJ2-7,ASSLPDRRNEQY
TRBV9,TRBJ2-5,ASSARTASGETQY
TRBV4-1,TRBJ1-1,ASSQQGGSAF
TRBV7-3,TRBJ1-2,ASSRKGGTGYT
TRBV7-9,TRBJ1-5,ASSPGGNQPQH
TRBV6-5,TRBJ1-2,ASTYLGQGVDGYT
TRBV30,TRBJ2-5,AWTRGLAGETQY
TRBV15,TRBJ2-5,ATSRTTSGVQETQY
TRBV5-1,TRBJ2-1,ASSLVTGPSGNEQF
TRBV5-1,TRBJ1-4,ASSPRDRGNPSEKLF
TRBV6-5,TRBJ1-1,ACRGRTEAF
TRBV27,TRBJ2-7,ASSFSSNSLPYEQY
TRBV7-8,TRBJ1-5,ASSTRTGGDNQPQH
TRBV28,TRBJ2-7,ASTPHLASYEQY
TRBV4-2,TRBJ1-4,ASSPGQGANNEKLF
TRBV4-1,TRBJ2-7,ASSQEGHYEQY
TRBV2,TRBJ2-2,ASPPSGSSTGELF
TRBV9,TRBJ2-1,ASSVGAGVSYNEQF
TRBV7-9,TRBJ1-2,ASTSDRGIVGYT
TRBV4-3,TRBJ2-7,ASSQGPSYEQY
TRBV18,-,ASSPLAGGRYEQY
TRBV10-3,TRBJ1-2,AISPGGQGIHYGYT
TRBV6-4,TRBJ2-2,ASRPSGGNTGELF
TRBV5-1,TRBJ1-4,ASSLNPRGLGEKLF
TRBV19,TRBJ2-3,ASSIDYGKSTDTQY
TRBV18,TRBJ1-3,ASSPQRGGGFSGNTIY
TRBV5-4,TRBJ2-7,ASSLWRGSYEQY
TRBV5-6,TRBJ2-7,ASSSENEQY
TRBV28,-,ASSHTDRPWAFNEQY
TRBV13,TRBJ1-1,ASSLPDRDITEAF
TRBV5-5,TRBJ2-2,ASSLSGTGPHGELF
TRBV11-3,TRBJ2-2,ASSRRGGELF
TRBV13,TRBJ2-3,ASSLRPTSTDTQY
TRBV6-5,TRBJ2-2,ASSYAGSNTGELF
TRBV18,TRBJ2-1,ASSPPFGSGDYNEQF
TRBV7-9,TRBJ2-2,ASSLKGGGASNTGELF
TRBV27,TRBJ1-2,ASRNTGFGYT
TRBV7-9,TRBJ1-5,ASSLASYQVGNQPQQ
TRBV14,TRBJ2-7,ASSQVRPNHSGRNLYEQY